Presented here are 9 T cell receptor beta chains from one specimen sequenced in a study of blood T cell dynamics during melanoma immunotherapy. Using immunoSEQ multiplex PCR, the repertoire was profiled, and TCRdb retains in-frame clones only, with some absent. The data contain roughly 16,000 clones, approximately 94% of them singletons. The time point: week 3, after first cycle of checkpoint inhibitor. Source: effector memory CD8+ T cells from blood, taken from a patient treated with checkpoint blockade. The receptors stem from a human donor with melanoma.

The gene calls are TRBV5-1 and TRBJ2-1; weak D call: TRBD2 (5 bases). The V end lost 3 bases, the J end lost 3 bases, and 7 bases lay between the germline ends. The length of the CDR3 is 13 residues. In germline, CDR1 is SGHRS, CDR2 YFSETQ. This CDR3 is CASSYEGYNEQFF. DNA for the CDR3: TGCGCCAGCAGCTACGAGGGCTACAATGAGCAGTTCTTC.

The chain carries TRBV28 and TRBJ1-2; 9 nucleotides line up with TRBD1. This CDR3 has 12 residues. The junction had 2 bases not matched to a gene; V was cut back by 6 bases and J by 6 bases. CDR1 and CDR2 from the germline V gene are MDHEN and SYDVKM. The CDR3 is CASSHRGHGYTF. The CDR3 nucleotides are TGTGCCAGCAGCCACAGGGGGCATGGCTACACCTTC.

The chain combines TRBV4-1 with TRBJ2-3, with unresolved D. CDR1 and CDR2 from the germline V gene are MGHRA and YSYEKL. V lost 4 bases and J lost 2, with 13 bases in between. The CDR3 loop spans 15 amino acids. CDR3 DNA sequence: TGCGCCAGCAGCCGGCAGGCGCGGATCACAGATACGCAGTATTTT. As protein: CASSRQARITDTQYF.

Points on this clone: One junction end does not reproduce the germline sequence, and a read error may be involved. In DNA, the CDR3 is TGTGCCAGCAGCTTAGGGGGGACAGGCCCCATGAAAAATCTGTTTTTT. Amino acids: CASSLGGTGPMKNLFF. The V and J genes are TRBV7-8 and TRBJ1-4, with 8 positions matching TRBD1. The CDR3 loop spans 16 amino acids. Germline V gives CDR1 SGHVS, CDR2 FQNEAQ. The entire variable domain, with the rest obtained from reference TRBV7-8 and TRBJ1-4, is as follows: GAGVSQSPRYKVAKRGQDVALRCDPISGHVSLFWYQQALGQGPEFLTYFQNEAQLDKSGLPSDRFFAERPEGSVSTLKIQRTQQEDSAVYLCASSLGGTGPMKNLFFGSGTQLSVL.

This clone has only a few counts. V and J are TRBV7-8 and TRBJ1-3; no firm D call. The CDR3 contains 12 residues. CDR1 and CDR2 (germline): SGHVS, FQNEAQ. V dropped 5 bases and J dropped 3 bases, with 5 bases sitting between them. For the CDR3, the DNA is TGTGCCAGCAGCCCCAGTGGAAACACCATATATTTT. Protein product: CASSPSGNTIYF. Using reference TRBV7-8 and TRBJ1-3 for the parts outside the CDR3, the full variable domain is GAGVSQSPRYKVAKRGQDVALRCDPISGHVSLFWYQQALGQGPEFLTYFQNEAQLDKSGLPSDRFFAERPEGSVSTLKIQRTQQEDSAVYLCASSPSGNTIYFGEGSWLTVV.

This clone was found a few times. The rearrangement joins TRBV7-2 to TRBJ1-5, with D perhaps matching TRBD1 (5 bases). V lost 1 base, J lost 1 base, and 11 bases lay in between. The CDR3 covers 16 residues. Germline loops: CDR1 SGHTA, CDR2 FQGNSA. CDR3 protein: CASSLVGEGSNQPQHF. CDR3 nucleotides: TGTGCCAGCAGCTTAGTTGGGGAGGGGAGCAATCAGCCCCAGCATTTT.

The V and J genes are TRBV5-4 and TRBJ2-1, with D perhaps given as TRBD1 or TRBD2 (5 bases each). This CDR3 is built from 16 residues. The germline V and J ends were trimmed by 0 bases and 2 bases, with 12 bases remaining between them. Germline CDR1 and CDR2: SGHNT and YYREEE (reference sequence). CDR3 loop: CASSLDRDHPYNEQFF. The DNA for the CDR3 is TGTGCCAGCAGCTTGGATCGGGACCACCCCTACAATGAGCAGTTCTTC.

The chain has TRBV9 and TRBJ2-7, with D possibly TRBD2 on 5 matching bases. The V gene lost 4 bases and the J gene lost 5 bases, with 7 bases spanning the gap. This CDR3 is built from 11 residues. Germline CDR1 and CDR2: SGDLS and YYNGEE. The CDR3, as DNA: TGTGCCAGCAGCTGGGAGCACGAGCAGTACTTC. This codes for CASSWEHEQYF.

The V gene is TRBV27, the J gene TRBJ1-2; D not certain. The CDR3 runs 11 residues. Between the trimmed V and J ends, which lost 5 bases and 4 bases, there was a span of 5 bases. Germline V gives CDR1 MNHEY, CDR2 SMNVEV (reference sequence). The CDR3: CASSGPYGYTF. In DNA form, the CDR3 reads TGTGCCAGCAGTGGACCCTATGGCTACACCTTC.